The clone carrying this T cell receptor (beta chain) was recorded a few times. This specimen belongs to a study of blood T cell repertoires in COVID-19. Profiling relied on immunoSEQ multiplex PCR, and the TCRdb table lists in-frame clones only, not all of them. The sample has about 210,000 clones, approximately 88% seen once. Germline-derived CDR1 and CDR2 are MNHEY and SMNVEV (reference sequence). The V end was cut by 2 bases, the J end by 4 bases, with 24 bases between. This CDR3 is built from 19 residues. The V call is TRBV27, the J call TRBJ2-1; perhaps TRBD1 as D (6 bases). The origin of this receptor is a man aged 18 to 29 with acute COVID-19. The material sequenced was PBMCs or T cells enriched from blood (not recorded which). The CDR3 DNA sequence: TGTGCCAGCAGTTTAGAGAGGCCGACTCCGCTAGGGACATACAATGAGCAGTTCTTC. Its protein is CASSLERPTPLGTYNEQFF.